The 4 T cell receptor beta chains below all came from one sample that was sequenced in a study of early T cells in non-severe SARS-CoV-2 infection. TCRdb re-derived calls from the 5' RACE reads in MiXCR, one entry per CDR3 protein. This sample has tens of thousands of distinct CDR3 sequences; roughly 15% occur once, and the top ten carry 10% to 15%. The sequenced sample consisted of whole blood. The source of these receptors is an adult who was a healthcare worker with PCR-confirmed SARS-CoV-2 infection or an uninfected control (not recorded which).

The chain carries TRBV19 and TRBJ1-2; the D gene is possibly TRBD1 (5 bases). Trimming pared 9 bases from V and 7 bases from J, leaving 15 bases between. Germline V lookup: CDR1 LNHDA, CDR2 SQIVND (reference sequence). The CDR3 has 12 amino acids. The CDR3 loop is CASRRDEAGYTF. The CDR3 nucleotides are TGTGCCAGCAGGAGGGACGAAGCTGGCTACACCTTC.

The chain links TRBV6-2 or TRBV6-3 to TRBJ2-1; D is unclear. The CDR3 length is 15 residues. Germline assignment: CDR1 MNHEY and CDR2 SVGEGT. Trimming took off 6 bases at V and 0 bases at J, with 12 bases between the two ends. The CDR3, as DNA: TGTGCCAGCAGAACCGACTCTAGCTCCTACAATGAGCAGTTCTTC. Its translation is CASRTDSSSYNEQFF.

This clonotype was seen more than once but under ten times. J is TRBJ1-1 and V is TRBV20-1; TRBD1 is a possible D gene (6 bases). V shed 6 bases and J shed 4 bases, with 15 bases lying between them. CDR1 is DFQATT, CDR2 SNEGSKA, per germline (reference sequence). The CDR3 is 13 amino acids. The CDR3, as DNA: TGCAGTGCAGCAAACCCAGGGGCCACTGAAGCTTTCTTT. Translated, it gives CSAANPGATEAFF.

This clonotype was recorded a few times. This chain uses TRBV5-1 with TRBJ2-7; 10 bases map to TRBD2. V shed 0 bases, J shed 2 bases, and the junction held 5 bases outside the gene matches. The CDR3 is made up of 16 amino acids. Germline assignment: CDR1 SGHRS and CDR2 YFSETQ. This chain's CDR3 is CASSLDSGGTPYEQYF. CDR3 DNA: TGCGCCAGCAGCTTGGATAGCGGGGGGACCCCCTACGAGCAGTACTTC.